Listed here are 5 T cell receptor beta chains from one sample, sequenced in a study of OX40 agonist ivuxolimab in advanced cancers. Some clones are missing from TCRdb's copy, which holds only in-frame ones; the method was immunoSEQ multiplex PCR. The table lists 15,000 to 20,000 clones, 80% to 85% of them singletons. The source was CD4+ or CD8+ T cells sorted from blood, collected in a trial of the OX40 agonist ivuxolimab. These receptors all come from an adult with an advanced solid tumor such as melanoma, head and neck, liver or kidney cancer.

The CDR3 DNA reads TGTGCCAGCAGCTTCGTGGCGGGGGACGTGTACGAGCAGTACTTC. Translated: CASSFVAGDVYEQYF. J is TRBJ2-7 and V is TRBV7-9; 7 nucleotides align to TRBD2. CDR3 length equals 15 residues. Unmatched junction bases numbered 9, after V lost 3 bases and J lost 4 bases. CDR1 and CDR2 (germline): SEHNR, FQNEAQ (reference sequence).

V gene TRBV10-1 combines with J gene TRBJ2-5, with D perhaps assigned TRBD1 or TRBD2 (5 bases each). Trimming stripped 4 bases from V and 5 bases from J, with 17 bases between. The germline V gene has CDR1 WNHNN and CDR2 SYGVQD (reference sequence). This CDR3 comprises 15 residues. The CDR3 DNA is TGCGCCAGCAGTGGGGCCCGGGACGGGGTGGAGACCCAGTACTTC. Its protein is CASSGARDGVETQYF.

The CDR3 loop reads CASSFGGTGGDQPQHF. The CDR3 nucleotides read TGTGCCAGCAGTTTTGGTGGGACAGGGGGAGATCAGCCCCAGCATTTT. This sequence joins TRBV27 and TRBJ1-5, with 11 nucleotides matching TRBD1. V was clipped by 3 bases and J by 5 bases; unmatched bases: 6. The germline V gene has CDR1 MNHEY and CDR2 SMNVEV (reference sequence). CDR3 size: 16 residues.

CDR3 sequence reads: CASSVGTSGGHTDTQYF. CDR3 in DNA: TGTGCCAGCAGCGTAGGGACTAGCGGGGGGCATACAGATACGCAGTATTTT. The chain joins TRBV9 to TRBJ2-3; TRBD2 matches 14 bases. V shed 0 bases and J 3 bases; nucleotides not matched to a gene: 3. The CDR3 contains 17 residues. In germline, CDR1 is SGDLS, CDR2 YYNGEE.

This clone was counted a few times. This chain links TRBV27 with TRBJ1-5; TRBD1 matches 12 bases. The V and J ends lost 5 bases and 2 bases, in that order; junction bases with no gene match: 16. The V gene's germline CDR1 is MNHEY and CDR2 SMNVEV (reference sequence). The CDR3 runs to 20 residues. The CDR3 region is CASSAKFPGTGGPGNQPQHF. The DNA of the CDR3 is TGTGCCAGCAGTGCCAAGTTCCCCGGGACAGGGGGCCCAGGCAATCAGCCCCAGCATTTT.